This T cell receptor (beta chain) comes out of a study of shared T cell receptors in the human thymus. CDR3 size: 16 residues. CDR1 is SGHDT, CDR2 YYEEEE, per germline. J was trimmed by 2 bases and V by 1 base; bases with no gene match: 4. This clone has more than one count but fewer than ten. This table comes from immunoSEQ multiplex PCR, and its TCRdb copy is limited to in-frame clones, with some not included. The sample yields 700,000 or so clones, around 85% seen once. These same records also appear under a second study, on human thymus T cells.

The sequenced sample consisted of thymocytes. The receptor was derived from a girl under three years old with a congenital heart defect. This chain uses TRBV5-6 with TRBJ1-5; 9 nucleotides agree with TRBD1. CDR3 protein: CASSLWDREGNQPQHF. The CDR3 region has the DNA TGTGCCAGCAGCTTGTGGGACAGGGAAGGCAATCAGCCCCAGCATTTT. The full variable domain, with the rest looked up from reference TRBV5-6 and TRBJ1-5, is DAGVTQSPTHLIKTRGQQVTLRCSPKSGHDTVSWYQQALGQGPQFIFQYYEEEERQRGNFPDRFSGHQFPNYSSELNVNALLLGDSALYLCASSLWDREGNQPQHFGDGTRLSIL.